This T cell receptor (beta chain) appears in the sequencing data of a study of blood T cell repertoires in COVID-19. Methods used by the authors: By means of reference gene primer amplification, nucleated cell counts were estimated. Method: immunoSEQ multiplex PCR; TCRdb's copy keeps in-frame clones and lacks some. Clone size and V and J calls were adopted from that table, with D and trimming inferred from the DNA. The table has roughly 340,000 clones, about 90% seen once. This CDR3 is built from 16 residues. V trimming: 4 bases; J trimming: 5 bases; junction bases outside the gene matches: 11. CDR1 is MNHNY and CDR2 is SVGAGI in the germline V gene (reference sequence). While infection was still active, Seattle patients were enrolled and then followed longitudinally.

The sequenced material came from peripheral blood. The chain combines TRBV6-6 with TRBJ2-5, with 9 positions matching TRBD1. The receptor was derived from a woman aged 25 to 39 with COVID-19, enrolled during active disease. Here the CDR3 reads CASSLKTGTGKETQYF. The CDR3 DNA reads TGTGCCAGCAGTTTGAAGACCGGGACAGGGAAGGAGACCCAGTACTTC.